Presented here are 15 T cell receptor beta chains from one specimen sequenced in a study of blood T cell repertoires in COVID-19. Some clones are missing from TCRdb's copy, which holds only in-frame ones; the method was immunoSEQ multiplex PCR. Of around 300,000 clones in the sample, around 89% are singletons; the top ten hold around 5.8%. Sequenced sample: peripheral blood. All receptors come from a woman in her fifties or sixties with COVID-19, enrolled during active disease.

The rearrangement joins TRBV6-5 to TRBJ1-1; TRBD1 matches at 7 bases. Unmatched junction bases numbered 9, after V lost 6 bases and J lost 11 bases. CDR3 length equals 12 residues. CDR1 is MNHEY, CDR2 SVGAGI, per germline. The CDR3 sequence is CASRTGENSAFF. The CDR3 nucleotides read TGTGCCAGCAGAACAGGGGAGAATTCCGCTTTCTTT.

This chain links TRBV5-1 with TRBJ1-6; D unresolved. The CDR3 runs 16 residues. The V end lost 6 bases, the J end lost 7 bases, and 20 bases lay between the germline ends. Germline CDR1 is SGHRS and CDR2 is YFSETQ. The CDR3 DNA reads as TGCGCCAGCACCTGGAATCCGCGGGCGAGGAATTCACCCCTCCACTTT. It specifies CASTWNPRARNSPLHF.

The CDR3 reads CASSLTLQGTGELFF. CDR3 coding DNA: TGTGCCAGCAGCTTAACCTTACAGGGCACCGGGGAGCTGTTTTTT. This chain uses TRBV7-2 with TRBJ2-2; maybe TRBD1 (6 bases). Per germline, CDR1 SGHTA and CDR2 FQGNSA. The CDR3 is 15 amino acids. Between the trimmed V and J ends, which lost 2 bases and 4 bases, there was a span of 11 bases.

The J gene is TRBJ1-3, the V gene TRBV7-9, with D unclear. Germline values: CDR1 SEHNR, CDR2 FQNEAQ (reference sequence). The CDR3 is 17 residues long. The ends were cut back, 5 bases at V and 0 bases at J, with 17 bases in the middle. This CDR3 reads CASSRLGSPSSGNTIYF. DNA for the CDR3: TGTGCCAGCAGCAGACTCGGGTCCCCGAGCTCTGGAAACACCATATATTTT.

The rearrangement uses TRBV12-3 or TRBV12-4 and TRBJ2-2; no firm D call. CDR3 size: 13 residues. V was cut by 4 bases and J by 1 base, with 4 bases left in between. CDR3 DNA sequence: TGTGCCAGCAGTTCCCTGAACACCGGGGAGCTGTTTTTT. Its translation is CASSSLNTGELFF.

This chain links TRBV6-4 with TRBJ1-1; maybe TRBD1 (6 bases). CDR3 size: 16 residues. Trimming cost V 8 bases and J 4 bases, with 23 bases left between them. Germline CDR1 and CDR2: MRHNA and SNTAGT. CDR3 region: CASSHRGAIGGTEAFF. CDR3 nucleotide sequence: TGTGCCAGCTCCCACCGGGGGGCGATTGGCGGCACTGAAGCTTTCTTT.

This chain links TRBV10-3 with TRBJ2-1; weak D call: TRBD2 (7 bases). This CDR3 region has 16 residues. V lost 8 bases, J lost 2 bases, and 19 bases lay in between. Looked up from germline, CDR1 is ENHRY and CDR2 is SYGVKD. The CDR3 sequence: CAIGRGLAEPYNEQFF. CDR3 DNA sequence: TGTGCCATCGGGAGGGGGTTAGCGGAACCCTACAATGAGCAGTTCTTC.

The chain joins TRBV5-6 to TRBJ2-7; 9 bases match TRBD1. J was trimmed by 2 bases and V by 4 bases; bases with no gene match: 4. Germline-derived CDR1 and CDR2 are SGHDT and YYEEEE. The CDR3 sequence is 14 residues long. The CDR3 coding sequence is TGTGCCAGCAGCCGGGACAGGGCGACCTACGAGCAGTACTTC. Its translation is CASSRDRATYEQYF.

The V gene is TRBV27, the J gene TRBJ2-1, with a possible D match to TRBD2 (6 bases). The CDR3 consists of 16 residues. In germline, CDR1 is MNHEY, CDR2 SMNVEV (reference sequence). Trimming stripped 6 bases from V and 1 base from J, with 16 bases between. CDR3 residues: CASSRPPGASYNEQFF. CDR3 coding DNA: TGTGCCAGCAGCCGTCCCCCGGGAGCGTCCTACAATGAGCAGTTCTTC.

The count of this clone is one. The V and J genes are TRBV27 and TRBJ1-1, with 10 positions matching TRBD1. The CDR3 consists of 14 residues. With V trimmed by 10 bases and J by 5 bases, 10 bases remained unmatched. Germline-derived CDR1 and CDR2 are MNHEY and SMNVEV (reference sequence). CDR3 loop: CATPRDRGRTEAFF. CDR3 DNA: TGTGCCACCCCGAGGGACAGGGGAAGGACTGAAGCTTTCTTT.

V gene TRBV7-2 combines with J gene TRBJ2-7; D is perhaps TRBD2 (5 bases). CDR1 SGHTA and CDR2 FQGNSA come from the germline V gene. The CDR3 has 16 residues. Trimming removed 0 bases from V and 6 bases from J, with 18 bases in between. The CDR3 nucleotides read TGTGCCAGCAGCTTAGCGCGGGCTAGTCGATCTGCCGAGCAGTACTTC. It yields the protein CASSLARASRSAEQYF.

The V call is TRBV12-5, the J call TRBJ1-2; D call uncertain. This CDR3 spans 15 amino acids. Germline loops: CDR1 LGHNT, CDR2 FRNRAP. Trimming shortened V by 7 bases and J by 3 bases, and 18 bases separated the two germline ends. The CDR3 region has the DNA TGTGCTAGTGCCCTCGAGGGCACTAAGGACTATGGCTACACCTTC. Translating it yields CASALEGTKDYGYTF.

V usage is TRBV7-2 and J usage is TRBJ2-3, with D maybe TRBD2 (5 bases). Germline lookup yields CDR1 SGHTA and CDR2 FQGNSA. CDR3 length: 15 amino acids. V was clipped by 3 bases and J by 0 bases, with 10 bases between them. In nucleotides, the CDR3 is TGTGCCAGCAGCTTGGAGGCAGTAAGCACAGATACGCAGTATTTT. Its translation is CASSLEAVSTDTQYF.

The V call is TRBV25-1, the J call TRBJ1-2, with D perhaps TRBD1 (6 bases). CDR1 and CDR2 (germline): MGHDK, SYGVNS. The CDR3 is 15 residues long. Trimming removed 3 bases from V and 8 bases from J, with 19 bases in between. CDR3 DNA sequence: TGTGCCAGCAGTGATACGGACAGACGGTCTGGGGGCTACACCTTC. Its protein product is CASSDTDRRSGGYTF.

This clone was seen just once. This rearrangement joins TRBV30 to TRBJ1-6; 10 bases map to TRBD1. This CDR3 region has 16 residues. The junction had 11 bases not matched to a gene; V was cut back by 2 bases and J by 10 bases. Germline V gene lookup returns CDR1 GTSNPN and CDR2 SVGIG (reference sequence). Written as DNA, the CDR3 is TGTGCCTGGAGTCTTGGACAGGGGGGTTTAAGGTCACCCCTCCACTTT. Encoded protein: CAWSLGQGGLRSPLHF.